This T cell receptor (beta chain) was found in a study of metastatic and nonmetastatic thyroid tumors. Study-level information: A comparison of repertoires was made across blood and tumor or nodule tissue from malignant and benign thyroid patients. Study observations and caveats: Within blood and tumor, benign nodules reportedly had significantly lower TCR beta diversity than malignant thyroid tumors did.

This clone was observed many times. Its antigen is undetermined. Per the authors' pipeline: The study took CDR3 differences across clinicopathological groups and made a distant-metastasis classifier for papillary thyroid cancer from them. TCRdb re-clonotyped the PCR reads through MiXCR. TCRdb's processing, not the study's, gives the V and J calls here. The repertoire includes 20,000 to 25,000 clones, about 11% of them detected once, and about 8% sits in the top ten. V was pared by 0 bases and J by 3 bases, with 12 bases between. The CDR3 has 16 residues. Germline V gene sequence: CDR1 SGHAT, CDR2 FQNNGV. Nobody among the patients had been given any treatment before thyroid surgery.

This TCR was sampled from a female donor with papillary thyroid cancer or a benign thyroid nodule (not recorded which). Some clones in this sample may be carry-over from other donors' samples. The specimen was blood. The chain links TRBV11-2 to TRBJ2-1; D is possibly TRBD2 (6 bases). CDR3 in DNA: TGTGCCAGCAGCTTAGAGCCGACTAGACACTACAATGAGCAGTTCTTC. It encodes CASSLEPTRHYNEQFF.